A selection of T cell receptor beta chains follows, all from one sample in a study of blood T cell repertoires in COVID-19. Profiled with immunoSEQ multiplex PCR; TCRdb holds only in-frame clones, not every one. The sample lists fewer than 350,000 clones, around nine tenths occurring once. Material for sequencing was peripheral blood. The receptors come from a woman aged 55-70 years with COVID-19, enrolled during active disease. CDR3s include the opening cysteine and the closing phenylalanine or tryptophan. The order of the fields is D gene, clone size, J gene, V gene, CDR3 protein, CDR3 DNA. A D gene is named only where the DNA matches it firmly. Clone size is shown for a subset of rows, as once, few, many or a class of expanded clone.

d_gene: .; abundance: .; j_gene: TRBJ1-3; v_gene: TRBV28; CDR3aa: CASSLFGTLSGNTIYF; CDR3nt: TGTGCCAGCAGTTTATTCGGGACACTTTCTGGAAACACCATATATTTT
d_gene: .; abundance: .; j_gene: TRBJ2-5; v_gene: TRBV19; CDR3aa: CASRRSTRGETQYF; CDR3nt: TGTGCCAGTAGACGGAGTACGCGAGGGGAGACCCAGTACTTC
d_gene: .; abundance: once; j_gene: TRBJ1-2; v_gene: TRBV20-1; CDR3aa: CSASEDRGSGYTF; CDR3nt: TGCAGTGCTAGTGAGGACAGAGGAAGCGGCTACACCTTC
d_gene: .; abundance: .; j_gene: TRBJ1-1; v_gene: TRBV7-3; CDR3aa: CASSPPGGLQAFF; CDR3nt: TGTGCCAGCAGCCCGCCGGGAGGGCTTCAGGCTTTCTTT
d_gene: .; abundance: .; j_gene: TRBJ2-7; v_gene: TRBV18; CDR3aa: CASSPPWGTGEQYF; CDR3nt: TGTGCCAGCTCACCACCTTGGGGTACGGGGGAGCAGTACTTC
d_gene: .; abundance: .; j_gene: TRBJ1-3; v_gene: TRBV12-5; CDR3aa: CASGFPLTDSGNTIYF; CDR3nt: TGTGCTAGTGGTTTTCCCTTGACAGACTCTGGAAACACCATATATTTT
d_gene: .; abundance: .; j_gene: TRBJ2-6; v_gene: TRBV9; CDR3aa: CASSGGGAGANVLTF; CDR3nt: TGTGCCAGCAGCGGGGGGGGCGCTGGGGCCAACGTCCTGACTTTC
d_gene: TRBD1; abundance: .; j_gene: TRBJ1-3; v_gene: TRBV18; CDR3aa: CASSPHPGQGGNGNTIYF; CDR3nt: TGTGCCAGCTCGCCGCATCCCGGACAGGGAGGGAATGGAAACACCATATATTTT
d_gene: .; abundance: .; j_gene: TRBJ1-1; v_gene: TRBV29-1; CDR3aa: CSASWQLNTEAFF; CDR3nt: TGCAGCGCTTCGTGGCAGTTGAACACTGAAGCTTTCTTT
d_gene: TRBD1; abundance: .; j_gene: TRBJ1-6; v_gene: TRBV25-1; CDR3aa: CASSGTGVAPLHF; CDR3nt: TGTGCCAGCAGTGGGACAGGGGTAGCACCCCTCCACTTT
d_gene: .; abundance: .; j_gene: TRBJ1-2; v_gene: TRBV30; CDR3aa: CAWSAPDRSFVHTF; CDR3nt: TGTGCCTGGAGTGCCCCCGATCGCAGTTTCGTCCACACCTTC
d_gene: TRBD1; abundance: .; j_gene: TRBJ1-3; v_gene: TRBV5-1; CDR3aa: CASSLGGTGDRYTIYF; CDR3nt: TGCGCCAGCAGCTTGGGAGGGACAGGCGATCGCTACACCATATATTTT
d_gene: TRBD2; abundance: .; j_gene: TRBJ2-1; v_gene: TRBV7-2; CDR3aa: CASSLGSSGGPVTHEQFF; CDR3nt: TGTGCCAGCAGCTTAGGGTCAAGCGGGGGGCCGGTGACCCATGAGCAGTTCTTC
d_gene: .; abundance: .; j_gene: TRBJ2-1; v_gene: TRBV20-1; CDR3aa: CSAGPQFF; CDR3nt: TGCAGTGCGGGGCCCCAGTTCTTC
d_gene: .; abundance: .; j_gene: TRBJ2-5; v_gene: TRBV7-2; CDR3aa: CASSLGRGQETQYF; CDR3nt: TGTGCCAGCAGCCTCGGCAGGGGACAAGAGACCCAGTACTTC
d_gene: .; abundance: .; j_gene: TRBJ1-4; v_gene: TRBV5-1; CDR3aa: CASSLQGQGGEKLFF; CDR3nt: TGCGCCAGCAGCTTGCAGGGGCAGGGCGGTGAAAAACTGTTTTTT
d_gene: .; abundance: .; j_gene: TRBJ1-1; v_gene: TRBV2; CDR3aa: CASSSGRFRTEAFF; CDR3nt: TGTGCCAGCAGCAGCGGGAGGTTCCGAACTGAAGCTTTCTTT
d_gene: TRBD1; abundance: .; j_gene: TRBJ2-1; v_gene: TRBV5-1; CDR3aa: CASRLQGDGEQFF; CDR3nt: TGCGCCAGCAGACTGCAGGGGGACGGGGAGCAGTTCTTC
d_gene: .; abundance: .; j_gene: TRBJ1-1; v_gene: TRBV2; CDR3aa: CASRVVNTEAFF; CDR3nt: TGTGCCTCCAGGGTAGTGAACACTGAAGCTTTCTTT
d_gene: TRBD1; abundance: .; j_gene: TRBJ2-6; v_gene: TRBV5-1; CDR3aa: CASSLRDRALSGANVLTF; CDR3nt: TGCGCCAGCAGCCTCCGGGACAGGGCCCTCTCTGGGGCCAACGTCCTGACTTTC
d_gene: .; abundance: once; j_gene: TRBJ2-3; v_gene: TRBV5-4; CDR3aa: CASSIGPPGTTDTQYF; CDR3nt: TGTGCCAGCAGCATTGGGCCGCCCGGAACCACAGATACGCAGTATTTT
d_gene: TRBD1; abundance: .; j_gene: TRBJ1-1; v_gene: TRBV18; CDR3aa: CASSPQGATEAFF; CDR3nt: TGTGCCAGCTCACCTCAGGGGGCGACTGAAGCTTTCTTT
d_gene: .; abundance: .; j_gene: TRBJ2-4; v_gene: TRBV29-1; CDR3aa: CSVEGGGATDIQYF; CDR3nt: TGCAGCGTTGAGGGTGGGGGGGCTACGGACATTCAGTACTTC
d_gene: TRBD1; abundance: .; j_gene: TRBJ1-1; v_gene: TRBV18; CDR3aa: CASSPQDRVPEAFF; CDR3nt: TGTGCCAGCTCACCCCAGGACAGGGTGCCTGAAGCTTTCTTT
d_gene: TRBD2; abundance: .; j_gene: TRBJ2-3; v_gene: TRBV5-4; CDR3aa: CASSFASGSTDTQYF; CDR3nt: TGTGCCAGCAGCTTCGCTAGCGGAAGCACAGATACGCAGTATTTT
d_gene: .; abundance: once; j_gene: TRBJ1-6; v_gene: TRBV12-3/TRBV12-4; CDR3aa: CAILQGSNSPLHF; CDR3nt: TGTGCCATTTTACAGGGTAGTAATTCACCCCTCCACTTT
d_gene: TRBD1; abundance: .; j_gene: TRBJ1-4; v_gene: TRBV6-5; CDR3aa: CASSSNPTGFVEKLFF; CDR3nt: TGTGCCAGCAGTTCCAACCCGACAGGGTTTGTTGAAAAACTGTTTTTT
d_gene: TRBD1; abundance: .; j_gene: TRBJ2-7; v_gene: TRBV7-8; CDR3aa: CASSLAGTGGSSYEQYF; CDR3nt: TGTGCCAGCAGCTTAGCGGGGACAGGGGGAAGCTCCTACGAGCAGTACTTC
d_gene: TRBD1; abundance: .; j_gene: TRBJ1-2; v_gene: TRBV5-8; CDR3aa: CASSSSGGSYYGYTF; CDR3nt: TGTGCCAGCAGCTCTTCAGGGGGCTCCTACTATGGCTACACCTTC
d_gene: .; abundance: .; j_gene: TRBJ2-2; v_gene: TRBV9; CDR3aa: CASSVDPGRTGELFF; CDR3nt: TGTGCCAGCAGCGTAGATCCGGGGAGAACCGGGGAGCTGTTTTTT
d_gene: .; abundance: .; j_gene: TRBJ2-5; v_gene: TRBV25-1; CDR3aa: CASSSLGRVETQYF; CDR3nt: TGTGCCAGCAGTTCCCTCGGCAGGGTTGAGACCCAGTACTTC
d_gene: TRBD1; abundance: .; j_gene: TRBJ1-1; v_gene: TRBV2; CDR3aa: CASSKQGSNTEAFF; CDR3nt: TGTGCCAGCAGTAAACAGGGGTCGAACACTGAAGCTTTCTTT
d_gene: TRBD1; abundance: once; j_gene: TRBJ2-7; v_gene: TRBV5-1; CDR3aa: CASSPETGTGLYEQYF; CDR3nt: TGCGCCAGCAGCCCTGAAACCGGGACAGGGCTCTACGAGCAGTACTTC
d_gene: .; abundance: .; j_gene: TRBJ2-3; v_gene: TRBV19; CDR3aa: CASNQGYLTDTQYF; CDR3nt: TGTGCCAGTAACCAGGGTTATTTGACAGATACGCAGTATTTT
d_gene: .; abundance: .; j_gene: TRBJ2-5; v_gene: TRBV7-6; CDR3aa: CASSSREKETQYF; CDR3nt: TGTGCCAGCAGCTCTAGAGAGAAAGAGACCCAGTACTTC
d_gene: .; abundance: once; j_gene: TRBJ1-1; v_gene: TRBV6-1; CDR3aa: CASSEGLGRYTEAFF; CDR3nt: TGTGCCAGCAGTGAAGGTTTGGGGAGGTACACTGAAGCTTTCTTT
d_gene: TRBD1; abundance: .; j_gene: TRBJ2-3; v_gene: TRBV7-9; CDR3aa: CASSLGTGGADTQYF; CDR3nt: TGTGCCAGCAGCTTAGGGACAGGGGGGGCAGATACGCAGTATTTT
d_gene: TRBD2; abundance: .; j_gene: TRBJ2-1; v_gene: TRBV7-2; CDR3aa: CASSPPSGRGNEQFF; CDR3nt: TGTGCCAGCAGCCCACCTAGCGGGAGGGGGAATGAGCAGTTCTTC
d_gene: .; abundance: .; j_gene: TRBJ1-5; v_gene: TRBV19; CDR3aa: CASSWQGWQPQHF; CDR3nt: TGTGCCAGTAGTTGGCAGGGATGGCAGCCCCAGCATTTT
d_gene: TRBD1; abundance: .; j_gene: TRBJ1-1; v_gene: TRBV11-2; CDR3aa: CASRSQGEVTEAFF; CDR3nt: TGTGCCAGCAGGTCCCAGGGGGAGGTAACTGAAGCTTTCTTT
d_gene: TRBD2; abundance: .; j_gene: TRBJ2-3; v_gene: TRBV20-1; CDR3aa: CSARSGGEQYF; CDR3nt: TGCAGTGCTAGATCGGGAGGTGAGCAGTATTTT
d_gene: .; abundance: .; j_gene: TRBJ1-1; v_gene: TRBV5-6; CDR3aa: CASSLEWRNTEAFF; CDR3nt: TGTGCCAGCAGTCTGGAATGGAGGAACACTGAAGCTTTCTTT